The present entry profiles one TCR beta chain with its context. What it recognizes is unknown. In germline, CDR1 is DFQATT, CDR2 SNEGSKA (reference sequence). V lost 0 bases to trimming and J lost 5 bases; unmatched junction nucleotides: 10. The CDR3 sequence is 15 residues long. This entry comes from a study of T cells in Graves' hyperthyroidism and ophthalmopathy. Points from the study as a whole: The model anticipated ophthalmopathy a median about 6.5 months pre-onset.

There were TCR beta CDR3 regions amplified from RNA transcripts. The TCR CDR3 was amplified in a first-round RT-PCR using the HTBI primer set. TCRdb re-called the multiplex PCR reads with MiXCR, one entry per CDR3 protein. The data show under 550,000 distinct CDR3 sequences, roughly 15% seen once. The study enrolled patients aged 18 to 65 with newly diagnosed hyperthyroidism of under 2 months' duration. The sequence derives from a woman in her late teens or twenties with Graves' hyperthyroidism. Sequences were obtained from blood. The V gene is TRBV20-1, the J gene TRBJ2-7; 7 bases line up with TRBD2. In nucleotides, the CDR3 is TGCAGTGCTAGAGATCCAGGAGCGGGATCCGACGAGCAGTACTTC. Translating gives CSARDPGAGSDEQYF.